One sample yielded the 21 T cell receptor beta chains listed below, sequenced in a study of blood T cell repertoires in COVID-19. Method: immunoSEQ multiplex PCR; TCRdb's copy keeps in-frame clones and lacks some. The sample has over 250,000 clones; 70% to 90% are singletons. Sequences were obtained from peripheral blood. These receptors were collected from an older woman with acute or convalescent COVID-19.

The chain carries TRBV27 and TRBJ1-5, with TRBD1 identical over 7 bases. Germline V gene lookup returns CDR1 MNHEY and CDR2 SMNVEV (reference sequence). V lost 4 bases, J lost 4 bases, and 7 bases stayed unmatched. The CDR3 spans 15 residues. This chain's CDR3 is CASSYAGTANQPQHF. CDR3 bases: TGTGCCAGCAGTTATGCCGGGACAGCTAATCAGCCCCAGCATTTT.

The J gene is TRBJ2-7, the V gene TRBV5-5; weak D call: TRBD2 (5 bases). V shed 4 bases and J shed 3 bases, with 17 bases lying between them. The germline V gene has CDR1 SGHKS and CDR2 YYEKEE (reference sequence). The CDR3 is 15 residues long. The CDR3 bases are TGTGCCAGCAGCCAGGCGCAAATGAGGGTCTACGAGCAGTACTTC. Translating it yields CASSQAQMRVYEQYF. The whole variable domain, filled in from reference TRBV5-5 and TRBJ2-7, reads DAGVTQSPTHLIKTRGQQVTLRCSPISGHKSVSWYQQVLGQGPQFIFQYYEKEERGRGNFPDRFSARQFPNYSSELNVNALLLGDSALYLCASSQAQMRVYEQYFGPGTRLTVT.

The V and J genes are TRBV5-4 and TRBJ2-1; the D gene is possibly TRBD1 (5 bases). The germline V gene has CDR1 SGHNT and CDR2 YYREEE (reference sequence). Deletions cut 4 bases from V and 10 bases from J, with 15 bases between. The CDR3 covers 13 residues. DNA for the CDR3: TGTGCCAGCAGCCCCCCGCAGGGTGGGGAGCAGTTCTTC. Translating it yields CASSPPQGGEQFF.

This clone was found a few times. Other DNA sequences from this sample encode an identical CDR3 as well. J is TRBJ1-3 and V is TRBV10-1; perhaps TRBD1 as D (6 bases). The CDR3 is 13 amino acids. From germline, CDR1 is WNHNN and CDR2 SYGVQD (reference sequence). Trimming removed 4 bases at V and 2 bases at J, with 6 bases between. For the CDR3, the DNA is TGCGCCAGCAGTGGACAGGCTGGAAACACCATATATTTT. Translated, it gives CASSGQAGNTIYF.

The CDR3 sequence: CASRPGLATNEQFF. The CDR3 nucleotides are TGTGCCAGCAGGCCGGGACTAGCGACGAATGAGCAGTTCTTC. The V and J genes are TRBV2 and TRBJ2-1, with 10 nucleotides matching TRBD2. CDR3 length: 14 residues. The V gene's germline CDR1 is SNHLY and CDR2 FYNNEI. V was clipped by 6 bases and J by 7 bases; unmatched bases: 6.

This clone was observed once. The chain couples TRBV6-5 to TRBJ1-2; the match to TRBD1 covers 7 bases. The CDR3 has 13 amino acids. V shed 0 bases, J shed 7 bases, and the junction held 2 bases outside the gene matches. Looked up from germline, CDR1 is MNHEY and CDR2 is SVGAGI. The CDR3 region is CASSYSAGGGYTF. The DNA of the CDR3 is TGTGCCAGCAGTTACTCGGCAGGGGGTGGCTACACCTTC.

The rearrangement joins TRBV2 to TRBJ2-3; 12 bases agree with TRBD2. Germline assignment: CDR1 SNHLY and CDR2 FYNNEI. V lost 5 bases, J lost 4 bases, and 4 bases stayed unmatched. The length of the CDR3 is 15 residues. CDR3 nucleotide sequence: TGTGCCAGCAGTCGACTAGCGGGGGTCGCAGATACGCAGTATTTT. It codes for CASSRLAGVADTQYF.

The rearrangement uses TRBV9 and TRBJ1-2; D may be TRBD1 (5 bases). V was clipped by 1 base and J by 7 bases, with 14 bases between them. The CDR3 loop spans 14 amino acids. Looked up from germline, CDR1 is SGDLS and CDR2 is YYNGEE. CDR3 nucleotide sequence: TGTGCCAGCAGCGTAACCCCAACCGGGGGTGGCTACACCTTC. Residues: CASSVTPTGGGYTF. Filled out from reference TRBV9 and TRBJ1-2, the complete variable domain reads DSGVTQTPKHLITATGQRVTLRCSPRSGDLSVYWYQQSLDQGLQFLIQYYNGEERAKGNILERFSAQQFPDLHSELNLSSLELGDSALYFCASSVTPTGGGYTFGSGTRLTVV.

The J gene is TRBJ2-7, the V gene TRBV7-9, with 9 bases aligning to TRBD1. The CDR3 has 15 residues. Germline CDR1 and CDR2: SEHNR and FQNEAQ (reference sequence). Trimming cost V 2 bases and J 4 bases; bases outside gene matches: 6. The CDR3, as DNA: TGTGCCAGCAGCTTACGGGGACAGGGCGGATACGAGCAGTACTTC. This translates into CASSLRGQGGYEQYF.

The chain joins TRBV12-3 or TRBV12-4 to TRBJ1-3; D remains ambiguous. The V gene lost 8 bases and the J gene lost 3 bases, with 11 bases spanning the gap. The CDR3 length is 13 residues. The CDR3 DNA reads as TGTGCCAGCTGGATCTCGGGTGGAAACACCATATATTTT. Translating gives CASWISGGNTIYF.

On this clone itself: One junction end does not reproduce the germline sequence, and a read error may be involved. The J gene is TRBJ1-2, the V gene TRBV2, with unresolved D. Germline-derived CDR1 and CDR2 are SNHLY and FYNNEI. CDR3 size: 12 residues. CDR3 sequence (DNA): TGTGCCAGCAGTGAAGGTGGCGGCAATAAGCACTTC. Translation: CASSEGGGNKHF.

The chain recombines TRBV6-1 with TRBJ1-2; unclear D gene. Germline CDR1 MNHNS, CDR2 SASEGT. Trimming pared 1 base from V and 4 bases from J, leaving 13 bases between. This CDR3 is 15 amino acids long. The CDR3 nucleotides read TGTGCCAGCAGTGAAGTGGGAGTGGGCCGCTATGGCTACACCTTC. Its protein is CASSEVGVGRYGYTF.

The chain uses TRBV11-2 and TRBJ2-5, with a tentative D call TRBD2 (6 bases). The V gene lost 5 bases and the J gene lost 2 bases, with 9 bases spanning the gap. CDR3 length: 13 residues. The germline V gene has CDR1 SGHAT and CDR2 FQNNGV. This CDR3 is CASSPGLQETQYF. DNA for the CDR3: TGTGCCAGCAGCCCGGGACTTCAAGAGACCCAGTACTTC.

J is TRBJ1-5 and V is TRBV10-3; unclear D gene. With 0 bases removed from V and 5 bases from J, the gap between germline ends came to 17 bases. The CDR3 has 17 residues. The V gene's germline CDR1 is ENHRY and CDR2 SYGVKD. CDR3 residues: CAISESISPMEDQPQHF. The CDR3 region has the DNA TGTGCCATCAGTGAGTCGATTTCTCCGATGGAGGATCAGCCCCAGCATTTT.

This sequence joins TRBV18 and TRBJ2-3, with 13 nucleotides matching TRBD2. With V trimmed by 6 bases and J by 6 bases, 12 bases remained unmatched. From germline, CDR1 is KGHSH and CDR2 LQKENI. The CDR3 contains 17 residues. CDR3 sequence reads: CASSLPRTSGGRDTQYF. Here the CDR3 DNA reads TGTGCCAGCTCCCTACCTCGGACTAGCGGGGGCCGGGATACGCAGTATTTT.

This chain joins TRBV9 and TRBJ1-6; perhaps TRBD1 as D (5 bases). V gave up 3 bases and J gave up 4 bases, with 14 bases separating them. CDR3 length equals 16 residues. From germline, CDR1 is SGDLS and CDR2 YYNGEE. The CDR3 sequence: CASSEPDSLYNSPLHF. CDR3 nucleotide sequence: TGTGCCAGCAGCGAGCCCGACAGCCTGTATAATTCACCCCTCCACTTT.

The chain joins TRBV19 to TRBJ1-4; D gene uncertain. The ends were cut back, 7 bases at V and 0 bases at J, with 9 bases in the middle. The CDR3 extends over 14 amino acids. Per the germline V gene, CDR1 is LNHDA and CDR2 is SQIVND (reference sequence). The CDR3 loop is CASTSRATNEKLFF. In DNA form, the CDR3 reads TGTGCCAGTACCTCCCGTGCAACTAATGAAAAACTGTTTTTT.

The chain recombines TRBV29-1 with TRBJ1-1; the D is unclear. Germline assignment: CDR1 SQVTM and CDR2 ANQGSEA. The CDR3 spans 12 residues. Trimming took off 6 bases at V and 1 base at J, with 9 bases between the two ends. DNA of the CDR3: TGCAGCGTAAAGTGGGCGAACACTGAAGCTTTCTTT. This translates into CSVKWANTEAFF.

In this sample, this clone turned up once. J is TRBJ1-5 and V is TRBV5-4, with D possibly TRBD1 on 5 matching bases. The CDR3 has 14 residues. Germline V gene data show CDR1 as SGHNT and CDR2 as YYREEE (reference sequence). Trimming removed 0 bases at V and 6 bases at J, with 10 bases between. For the CDR3, the DNA is TGTGCCAGCAGCTTGGGGGGGGAGGGTCAGCCCCAGCATTTT. Its translation is CASSLGGEGQPQHF.

V usage is TRBV5-1 and J usage is TRBJ1-3; D may be TRBD1 (5 bases). Germline lookup yields CDR1 SGHRS and CDR2 YFSETQ. The V gene lost 1 base and the J gene lost 7 bases, with 12 bases spanning the gap. This CDR3 contains 14 residues. The DNA of the CDR3 is TGCGCCAGCAGCTTGTCTGGGGCTGAGAACACCATATATTTT. This encodes CASSLSGAENTIYF.

The chain is built from TRBV9 and TRBJ2-1; a possible D gene is TRBD1 (6 bases). Germline lookup yields CDR1 SGDLS and CDR2 YYNGEE. The ends were cut back, 4 bases at V and 0 bases at J, with 14 bases in the middle. The CDR3 runs to 16 residues. The CDR3 DNA is TGTGCCAGCAGCCCCGGACAGCTCAGCTCCTACAATGAGCAGTTCTTC. This translates into CASSPGQLSSYNEQFF.